The rows below give T cell receptor beta chains drawn from one sample of a study of cytotoxic CD8 clonotypes in ibrutinib-treated CLL. Assay: immunoSEQ multiplex PCR; the TCRdb copy retains only in-frame clones and omits some. The sample shows 70,000 to 85,000 clones, more than 70% of them seen only once. The sample here was PBMCs, taken at disease progression, from a patient treated with ibrutinib. These receptors all stem from a human donor with chronic lymphocytic leukemia. The CDR3 runs from the conserved cysteine through the conserved F or W. The D gene is left open where the match is weak.

v_call	j_call	d_call	cdr3_aa
TRBV7-2	TRBJ2-1	.	CASSLESSSYNEQFF
TRBV4-2	TRBJ1-2	TRBD1	CASSQPGGTGVTYGYTF
TRBV28	TRBJ1-3	TRBD1	CASSPPLQGSGNTIYF
TRBV5-6	TRBJ2-1	TRBD2	CASSPRLAGNQGEQFF
TRBV2	TRBJ1-3	.	CASSDIGGGNTIYF
TRBV7-9	TRBJ1-4	.	CASSSRQAPGGEKLFF
TRBV2	TRBJ2-3	TRBD2	CASSDRGLRIADTQYF
TRBV5-5	TRBJ1-2	TRBD1	CASSLSYATGGDNFFGGYTF
TRBV6-4	TRBJ1-4	TRBD1	CASSIDRATNEKLFF
TRBV28	TRBJ1-5	.	CASLLRSSSQPQHF
TRBV6-5	TRBJ2-1	.	CASSYVISAYNEQFF
TRBV5-4	TRBJ1-5	TRBD1	CASSQDRGRQPQHF
TRBV18	TRBJ1-3	.	CASSPFQLSSGNTIYF
TRBV5-6	TRBJ2-1	.	CASSLVGGNEQFF
TRBV29-1	TRBJ2-7	.	CSVMGTGGYEQYF
TRBV4-2	TRBJ2-7	TRBD2	CASSQVGTSGSSYEQYF
TRBV7-9	TRBJ2-3	.	CASSLEATTDTQYF
TRBV14	TRBJ2-5	.	CASSHQETQYF
TRBV5-1	TRBJ2-5	.	CASSLARQETQYF
TRBV2	TRBJ1-5	TRBD1	CASSARTGVGQPQHF
TRBV5-4	TRBJ2-7	.	CASSMVFGDAEQYF
TRBV5-1	TRBJ1-1	TRBD1	CASSLGTGAGNTEAFF
TRBV6-1	TRBJ2-7	.	CASSEVGEQYF
TRBV7-9	TRBJ1-1	.	CASRLANTEAFF
TRBV4-1	TRBJ2-7	.	CASSQASLQGYYEQYF
TRBV28	TRBJ1-2	.	CASTELLHNYGYTF
TRBV5-8	TRBJ2-7	.	CASSLLRSSYEQYF
TRBV10-2	TRBJ1-6	.	CASSEGARLGSPLHF
TRBV5-1	TRBJ1-2	TRBD1	CASSRNRGGHYGYTF
TRBV7-8	TRBJ1-4	.	CASSLQGRLHEKLFF
TRBV28	TRBJ1-6	.	CASSFGRYNSPLHF
TRBV29-1	TRBJ1-1	.	CTVWILLAEAFF
TRBV27	TRBJ2-7	TRBD1	CASSLWKGAEQYF
TRBV5-1	TRBJ2-7	TRBD1	CASSLDRGLYEQYF
TRBV7-8	TRBJ2-1	.	CASSPRDNSYNEQFF
TRBV9	TRBJ1-4	.	CASSAPRIRSNEKLFF
TRBV7-9	TRBJ2-3	TRBD1	CASSFGVGTGLGDTQYF
TRBV19	TRBJ1-2	.	CASSTEIRTAIHGYTF
TRBV7-8	TRBJ2-2	.	CASSLRSHLGTGELFF
TRBV30	TRBJ1-2	.	CAWSSVGYGYTF